The 18 T cell receptor beta chains below were found in one sample sequenced in a study of CD8+ T cells in alopecia areata. cDNA serving as the sequencing template came from extracted, reverse transcribed RNA. Using immunoSEQ multiplex PCR, the repertoire was profiled, and TCRdb retains in-frame clones only, with some absent. The sample includes more than 150,000 clones, around 50% seen only once; the top ten take roughly 13%. As for treatment: oral pan-JAK inhibitor, 5-10 mg twice daily. The material was CD8+ T cells sorted from blood, obtained at week 24, from a patient treated with tofacitinib. The origin of the receptors is a human donor with alopecia areata.

V is TRBV9 and J is TRBJ2-5; D is unclear. CDR1 SGDLS and CDR2 YYNGEE come from the germline V gene. V dropped 5 bases and J dropped 5 bases, with 10 bases sitting between them. The CDR3 runs to 12 residues. In DNA, the CDR3 is TGTGCCAGCAGGGGCCTCGATGAGACCCAGTACTTC. Translated: CASRGLDETQYF.

V usage is TRBV5-6 and J usage is TRBJ2-1; no clear D gene. The germline V and J ends were trimmed by 3 bases and 5 bases, with 3 bases remaining between them. This CDR3 region has 11 residues. The V gene's germline CDR1 is SGHDT and CDR2 YYEEEE. CDR3 loop: CASSWDNEQFF. CDR3 in DNA: TGTGCCAGCAGCTGGGACAATGAGCAGTTCTTC.

The rearrangement links TRBV25-1 to TRBJ1-2, with a possible D match to TRBD1 (5 bases). CDR1 and CDR2 from the germline V gene are MGHDK and SYGVNS. Trimming removed 4 bases from V and 6 bases from J, with 24 bases in between. The CDR3 sequence is 17 residues long. CDR3 bases: TGTGCCAGCAGTGCAGGGACTGGCCTGGATATATGGCATGGCTACACCTTC. It yields the protein CASSAGTGLDIWHGYTF.

The chain combines TRBV15 with TRBJ2-1, with TRBD2 matching over 13 bases. The CDR3 contains 17 residues. The germline V gene encodes CDR1 LNHNV and CDR2 YYDKDF (reference sequence). Trimming took 1 base from V and 8 from J; bases not matched to a gene: 8. CDR3 in DNA: TGTGCCACCAGCAGAGCCCCGACTAGCGGGGGGAGGGATGAGCAGTTCTTC. Translating it yields CATSRAPTSGGRDEQFF.

This clone was counted once. CDR3 nucleotide sequence: TGTGCCACCTCGACAGGGAGCAATCAGCCCCAGCATTTT. It specifies CATSTGSNQPQHF. V and J are TRBV13 and TRBJ1-5; 7 nucleotides align to TRBD1. The CDR3 totals 13 residues. V was pared by 10 bases and J by 1 base, with 4 bases of the junction left unmatched. Germline lookup yields CDR1 PRHDT and CDR2 FYEKMQ (reference sequence).

This clone turned up a few times. DNA for the CDR3: TGTGCCATCAGTGAGGAGACAGGTCCGGAGACCCAGTACTTC. Its protein product is CAISEETGPETQYF. The chain employs TRBV10-3 and TRBJ2-5; D is possibly TRBD1 (6 bases). V lost 2 bases and J lost 5, with 12 bases in between. This CDR3 region has 14 residues. Germline CDR1 is ENHRY and CDR2 is SYGVKD.

The chain couples TRBV9 to TRBJ2-3, with a tentative D call TRBD1 (5 bases). Germline-derived CDR1 and CDR2 are SGDLS and YYNGEE. V lost 7 bases, J lost 0 bases, and 15 bases lay in between. This CDR3 contains 15 residues. CDR3 DNA sequence: TGTGCCAGCTCCCTGGGGCAGACCAGCACAGATACGCAGTATTTT. Translated, it gives CASSLGQTSTDTQYF.

This clone was seen only once. The rearrangement links TRBV6-6 to TRBJ1-2; D is perhaps TRBD1 (5 bases). V dropped 10 bases and J dropped 4 bases, with 22 bases sitting between them. The CDR3 length is 15 residues. Germline V CDR1 and CDR2: MNHNY, SVGAGI (reference sequence). The CDR3 protein is CATWRGPESSYGYTF. For the CDR3, the DNA is TGTGCCACCTGGAGGGGTCCCGAATCCAGCTATGGCTACACCTTC.

This clone appeared a few times. The CDR3 protein is CSVMGPGRWDTEAFF. CDR3 bases: TGCAGCGTTATGGGACCCGGCCGGTGGGACACTGAAGCTTTCTTT. The chain recombines TRBV29-1 with TRBJ1-1, with D possibly matching TRBD1 (5 bases). CDR3 size: 15 residues. V gave up 5 bases and J gave up 3 bases, with 19 bases separating them. Germline V lookup: CDR1 SQVTM, CDR2 ANQGSEA.

The V call is TRBV7-8, the J call TRBJ1-2; 9 bases match TRBD1. With 5 bases clipped from V and 2 bases from J, the junction kept 6 bases outside the gene matches. The CDR3 has 15 amino acids. Germline V gives CDR1 SGHVS, CDR2 FQNEAQ. CDR3 amino acids: CASSHRDRENYGYTF. The CDR3 nucleotides are TGTGCCAGCAGCCATAGGGACAGGGAGAACTATGGCTACACCTTC. The variable domain in full, with the rest retrieved from reference TRBV7-8 and TRBJ1-2, is GAGVSQSPRYKVAKRGQDVALRCDPISGHVSLFWYQQALGQGPEFLTYFQNEAQLDKSGLPSDRFFAERPEGSVSTLKIQRTQQEDSAVYLCASSHRDRENYGYTFGSGTRLTVV.

The V and J genes are TRBV10-3 and TRBJ2-3, with 7 bases matching TRBD2. V trimming: 6 bases; J trimming: 3 bases; junction bases outside the gene matches: 9. Germline assignment: CDR1 ENHRY and CDR2 SYGVKD. The CDR3 sequence is 15 residues long. This chain's CDR3 is CAIRGTSAWTDTQYF. The CDR3 DNA reads as TGTGCCATCAGGGGTACTAGCGCGTGGACAGATACGCAGTATTTT.

This chain joins TRBV7-8 and TRBJ2-7, with 8 bases aligning to TRBD2. Unmatched junction bases numbered 7, after V lost 4 bases and J lost 2 bases. The CDR3 is 15 amino acids. CDR1 and CDR2 (germline): SGHVS, FQNEAQ. CDR3 protein: CASSSGGGTTYEQYF. CDR3 sequence (DNA): TGTGCCAGCAGCTCCGGCGGGGGGACAACCTACGAGCAGTACTTC.

The V call is TRBV2, the J call TRBJ2-3; D remains unclear. CDR3 length equals 15 residues. V lost 1 base, J lost 4 bases, and 12 bases lay in between. Looked up from germline, CDR1 is SNHLY and CDR2 is FYNNEI. The CDR3 DNA is TGTGCCAGCAGTGAAGAAGGGCGAGGATCAGATACGCAGTATTTT. Translation: CASSEEGRGSDTQYF.

This rearrangement joins TRBV4-2 to TRBJ2-4; the D is unclear. In germline, CDR1 is LGHNA, CDR2 YNFKEQ. The V gene lost 0 bases and the J gene lost 0 bases, with 12 bases spanning the gap. The length of the CDR3 is 17 residues. CDR3 nucleotide sequence: TGTGCCAGCAGCCAAGATAGGGCAGCCTTAGCCAAAAACATTCAGTACTTC. Amino acid sequence: CASSQDRAALAKNIQYF.

The V call is TRBV7-3, the J call TRBJ2-6; TRBD2 matches 8 bases. CDR3 length: 15 amino acids. CDR1 is SGHTA, CDR2 FQGTGA, per germline. V dropped 5 bases and J dropped 4; count of bases not matched to a gene: 4. CDR3 DNA sequence: TGTGCCAGCAGCCCCACTAGCGGCGGGGCCAACGTCCTGACTTTC. This translates into CASSPTSGGANVLTF.

This chain joins TRBV30 and TRBJ2-3; D is uncertain. Trimming shortened V by 6 bases and J by 3 bases, and 7 bases separated the two germline ends. Germline-derived CDR1 and CDR2 are GTSNPN and SVGIG (reference sequence). CDR3 length equals 11 residues. The CDR3 DNA reads TGTGCCTGCCTCCTGACAGATACGCAGTATTTT. This encodes CACLLTDTQYF.

The chain links TRBV14 to TRBJ1-2; D not certain. CDR1 and CDR2 from the germline V gene are SGHDN and FVKESK. The CDR3 is 14 residues long. Trimming removed 0 bases at V and 7 bases at J, with 12 bases between. This CDR3 is CASSQEVGSIGYTF. CDR3 nucleotides: TGTGCCAGCAGCCAAGAGGTCGGATCTATTGGCTACACCTTC. The complete variable domain, with remaining parts taken from reference TRBV14 and TRBJ1-2, reads EAGVTQFPSHSVIEKGQTVTLRCDPISGHDNLYWYRRVMGKEIKFLLHFVKESKQDESGMPNNRFLAERTGGTYSTLKVQPAELEDSGVYFCASSQEVGSIGYTFGSGTRLTVV.

The rearrangement joins TRBV7-3 to TRBJ2-5; TRBD2 matches at 7 bases. The CDR3 spans 16 residues. V shed 2 bases and J 1 base; nucleotides not matched to a gene: 7. Germline V gene data show CDR1 as SGHTA and CDR2 as FQGTGA. CDR3 nucleotides: TGTGCCAGCAGCTTATTCGGGGGGTCCTTCCAAGAGACCCAGTACTTC. Amino acids: CASSLFGGSFQETQYF.